This TCR beta chain was recorded in a study of regulatory T cells in long-lasting Graves disease. The time point was: newly diagnosed GD, antithyroid drugs for less than 3 months. With RNA extracted from PBMCs as input, the TCR library was made. Library construction for TCR beta used iRepertoire HTBI primers and Arm-PCR of CDR3 regions. One entry per CDR3 protein, called by TCRdb with MiXCR from the multiplex PCR reads. The table shows 450,000 to 600,000 distinct CDR3 sequences, with roughly 14% occurring only once. Germline CDR1 ENHRY, CDR2 SYGVKD. V gave up 10 bases and J gave up 0 bases; unmatched junction bases: 4. The CDR3 has 14 residues. This clonotype was seen ten or more times. This sample was also put to use in a study of T cells in Graves' hyperthyroidism and ophthalmopathy.

The sample was peripheral blood mononuclear cells (PBMCs), taken at new diagnosis, from a patient treated with antithyroid drugs. This TCR was sampled from a young man with Graves disease. The gene calls are TRBV10-3 and TRBJ2-1; 9 nucleotides match TRBD2. CDR3 protein: CATEREDSYNEQFF. For the CDR3, the DNA is TGTGCCACCGAGCGGGAGGACTCCTACAATGAGCAGTTCTTC.